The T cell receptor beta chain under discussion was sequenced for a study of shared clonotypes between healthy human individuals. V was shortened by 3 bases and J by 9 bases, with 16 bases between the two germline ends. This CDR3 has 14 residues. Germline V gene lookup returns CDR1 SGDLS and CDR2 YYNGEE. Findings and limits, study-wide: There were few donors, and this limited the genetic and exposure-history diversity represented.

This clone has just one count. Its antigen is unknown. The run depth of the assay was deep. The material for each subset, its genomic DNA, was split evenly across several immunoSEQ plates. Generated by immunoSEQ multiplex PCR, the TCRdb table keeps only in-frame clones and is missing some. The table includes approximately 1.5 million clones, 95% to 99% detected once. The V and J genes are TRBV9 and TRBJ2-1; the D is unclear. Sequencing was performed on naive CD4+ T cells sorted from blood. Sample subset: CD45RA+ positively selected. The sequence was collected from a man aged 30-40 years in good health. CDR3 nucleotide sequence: TGTGCCAGCAGCGAAGGCCCCATAGATGGTGAGCAGTTCTTC. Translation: CASSEGPIDGEQFF.